The clone carrying this T cell receptor beta chain has just a few counts. Its specificity is unknown. The data belong to a study of STAT5B mutations in CD4+ large granular lymphocyte leukemia. CDR3 length equals 12 residues. Germline loops: CDR1 MGHRA, CDR2 YSYEKL. The ends were cut back, 4 bases at V and 8 bases at J, with 8 bases in the middle. Findings of the study overall: Compared with healthy controls (2/35), patient top clones favored TRBV06 (8/27).

Produced via immunoSEQ multiplex PCR; TCRdb's table is partial and in-frame only. Of about 23,000 clones detected, 70% to 80% appear once; the ten largest clones hold approximately 0.4%. The clonotype was recovered from a human donor in good health. The material sequenced was CD4+ T cells from blood buffy coats. The chain combines TRBV4-1 with TRBJ1-4; D not resolved. The CDR3 DNA reads as TGCGCCAGCAGCCCTATGGGGGAAAAACTGTTTTTT. Protein product: CASSPMGEKLFF.